The next 18 T cell receptor beta chains were all read from a single sample in a study of T-cell reconstitution after alpha-beta-depleted transplantation in children. A TCRbeta library incorporating unique molecular identifiers was prepared. Each CDR3 protein gets one entry after TCRdb re-called the PCR reads with MiXCR. The data show approximately 83,000 distinct CDR3 sequences, approximately 12% seen once. Sequencing used PBMCs from the stem cell graft donor, obtained from the stem cell graft. These receptors were obtained from a human donor who donated a stem cell graft to a child with inherited bone marrow failure.

The chain is built from TRBV2 and TRBJ2-1, with D hard to call. Germline CDR1 and CDR2: SNHLY and FYNNEI. Trimming cost V 3 bases and J 9 bases, with 12 bases left between them. The CDR3 extends over 13 amino acids. The CDR3 loop is CASSEGSLSEQFF. The CDR3 bases are TGTGCCAGCAGTGAGGGCAGCTTAAGTGAGCAGTTCTTC.

The chain is built from TRBV25-1 and TRBJ1-1; D gene uncertain. V gave up 5 bases and J gave up 7 bases, with 14 bases separating them. CDR3 length: 13 residues. CDR1 and CDR2 from the germline V gene are MGHDK and SYGVNS. CDR3 nucleotide sequence: TGTGCCAGCAGTCAGACCCGGAGAGGTGAAGCTTTCTTT. This codes for CASSQTRRGEAFF.

This clonotype was counted ten times or more. This chain links TRBV5-5 with TRBJ2-3; 14 nucleotides agree with TRBD2. Germline V gene data show CDR1 as SGHKS and CDR2 as YYEKEE (reference sequence). The CDR3 contains 17 residues. Trimming took 4 bases from V and 5 from J; bases not matched to a gene: 9. The CDR3 region has the DNA TGTGCCAGCAGCCAGACTAGCGGGGGGGCCGATGTAGATACGCAGTATTTT. Residues: CASSQTSGGADVDTQYF.

This clonotype was recorded many times. This chain connects TRBV28 to TRBJ1-5, with TRBD1 identical over 9 bases. The CDR3 totals 16 residues. CDR1 is MDHEN, CDR2 SYDVKM, per germline. V shed 7 bases, J shed 7 bases, and the junction held 14 bases outside the gene matches. DNA for the CDR3: TGTGCCAGCACCTTAGATCACGGGACAGGGCGACAGCCCCAGCATTTT. It is translated as CASTLDHGTGRQPQHF. The variable domain in full, with the rest retrieved from reference TRBV28 and TRBJ1-5, is DVKVTQSSRYLVKRTGEKVFLECVQDMDHENMFWYRQDPGLGLRLIYFSYDVKMKEKGDIPEGYSVSREKKERFSLILESASTNQTSMYLCASTLDHGTGRQPQHFGDGTRLSIL.

In its sample, this clonotype was seen many times. The chain couples TRBV7-9 to TRBJ1-1; TRBD1 might be the D (5 bases). The CDR3 is made up of 13 amino acids. Germline V gene sequence: CDR1 SEHNR, CDR2 FQNEAQ (reference sequence). Trimming shortened V by 5 bases and J by 1 base, and 8 bases separated the two germline ends. CDR3 DNA sequence: TGTGCCAGCAGCGGGACGGAGAACACTGAAGCTTTCTTT. This translates into CASSGTENTEAFF.

This clonotype was observed many times. This rearrangement joins TRBV12-3 or TRBV12-4 to TRBJ1-2, with no clear D. V was trimmed by 3 bases and J by 1 base, leaving 6 bases between them. CDR3 length: 13 amino acids. The CDR3 is CASSFADNYGYTF. The CDR3 bases are TGTGCCAGCAGTTTCGCTGATAACTATGGCTACACCTTC.

The rearrangement links TRBV29-1 to TRBJ2-5; no clear D gene. Germline values: CDR1 SQVTM, CDR2 ANQGSEA. Trimming pared 0 bases from V and 5 bases from J, leaving 10 bases between. CDR3 length equals 13 residues. CDR3 sequence (DNA): TGCAGCGTTGAAGATATGGGTCGGGAGACCCAGTACTTC. This gives the protein CSVEDMGRETQYF.

This clonotype was counted ten times or more. V is TRBV28 and J is TRBJ2-5; 9 positions match TRBD2. CDR3 length: 15 amino acids. Germline CDR1 and CDR2: MDHEN and SYDVKM. The V segment lost 5 bases and the J segment 2 bases; nucleotides outside the gene matches: 6. DNA for the CDR3: TGTGCCAGCAGTGCTAGCGGGAAGGGACAAGAGACCCAGTACTTC. Encoded protein: CASSASGKGQETQYF.

CDR3 residues: CASSIWTGGHSNQPQHF. CDR3 in DNA: TGTGCCAGCAGCATATGGACAGGGGGACATAGCAATCAGCCCCAGCATTTT. The chain employs TRBV7-9 and TRBJ1-5; 10 bases match TRBD1. The V gene end was trimmed by 5 bases and the J gene end by 0 bases; junction bases not matched to a gene: 7. The CDR3 sequence is 17 residues long. Looked up from germline, CDR1 is SEHNR and CDR2 is FQNEAQ (reference sequence).

This clonotype was recorded many times. V and J are TRBV5-1 and TRBJ2-1, with D uncertain. This CDR3 region has 14 residues. Trimming cost V 6 bases and J 8 bases, with 18 bases left between them. CDR1 and CDR2 from the germline V gene are SGHRS and YFSETQ. The chain's CDR3 is CASTFGGLWDEQFF. Written as DNA, the CDR3 is TGCGCCAGCACTTTCGGCGGTCTTTGGGATGAGCAGTTCTTC.

This clonotype was observed at least ten times. The V and J genes are TRBV5-1 and TRBJ1-6; 10 bases fit TRBD1. After removal of 4 bases from V and 13 bases from J, the junction contained 8 bases not matched to a gene. The CDR3 extends over 14 amino acids. Per germline, CDR1 SGHRS and CDR2 YFSETQ. The CDR3 is CASSTGTGEMPLHF. DNA for the CDR3: TGCGCCAGCAGCACGGGGACAGGGGAGATGCCCCTCCACTTT.

This clonotype was recorded at least ten times. V gene TRBV20-1 combines with J gene TRBJ2-3, with TRBD2 matching 10 bases. This CDR3 is 14 amino acids long. The germline V gene encodes CDR1 DFQATT and CDR2 SNEGSKA (reference sequence). With V trimmed by 6 bases and J by 7 bases, 10 bases remained unmatched. The CDR3 loop reads CSAETGLAKNTQYF. CDR3 nucleotide sequence: TGCAGTGCGGAAACGGGACTAGCGAAGAATACGCAGTATTTT.

Many counts were recorded for this clonotype. The chain employs TRBV29-1 and TRBJ1-4; possibly TRBD1 for D (5 bases). The CDR3 extends over 16 amino acids. Germline values: CDR1 SQVTM, CDR2 ANQGSEA. V lost 0 bases and J 3 bases, leaving 14 bases between the germline ends. In DNA form, the CDR3 reads TGCAGCGTTGAAGATCCCGGGGCGGCGGCTAATGAAAAACTGTTTTTT. Translated, it gives CSVEDPGAAANEKLFF.

This clonotype was seen ten or more times. J is TRBJ1-1 and V is TRBV6-4; D is unclear. Trimming removed 5 bases from V and 2 bases from J, with 12 bases in between. The germline V gene has CDR1 MRHNA and CDR2 SNTAGT. The CDR3 runs to 14 residues. The CDR3 reads CASSPPIQNTEAFF. The CDR3 nucleotides read TGTGCCAGCAGTCCCCCCATACAAAACACTGAAGCTTTCTTT.

The sample holds many counts of this clonotype. The chain is built from TRBV11-2 and TRBJ1-1, with TRBD1 matching 8 bases. The germline V gene has CDR1 SGHAT and CDR2 FQNNGV. V trimming: 5 bases; J trimming: 13 bases; junction bases outside the gene matches: 15. The CDR3 has 14 residues. For the CDR3, the DNA is TGTGCCAGCAGCCCCGGAGTAGGGACAGGCAAGGGTTTCTTT. Its protein product is CASSPGVGTGKGFF.

A few counts support this clonotype. The chain links TRBV27 to TRBJ2-5; 10 bases fit TRBD1. Trimming at V came to 5 bases and at J to 4 bases, leaving 7 bases not matched to a gene. CDR3 length equals 15 residues. Looked up from germline, CDR1 is MNHEY and CDR2 is SMNVEV (reference sequence). The CDR3 nucleotides are TGTGCCAGCAGTCACCGGGACAGGGGTAGAGAGACCCAGTACTTC. Residues: CASSHRDRGRETQYF.

This clonotype was seen ten or more times. This sequence joins TRBV5-1 and TRBJ1-4; D gene ambiguous. The CDR3 totals 15 residues. Between the trimmed V and J ends, which lost 0 bases and 0 bases, there was a span of 6 bases. Germline CDR1 reads SGHRS; CDR2 reads YFSETQ. In nucleotides, the CDR3 is TGCGCCAGCAGCTTGGCCGAAGCAACTAATGAAAAACTGTTTTTT. Protein product: CASSLAEATNEKLFF.

The sample holds many counts of this clonotype. The chain links TRBV27 to TRBJ2-1; the D is unclear. CDR3 length equals 11 residues. The V and J ends lost 10 bases and 7 bases respectively, with 11 bases between them. Germline V lookup: CDR1 MNHEY, CDR2 SMNVEV (reference sequence). The CDR3 region is CAISNSNEQFF. CDR3 bases: TGTGCCATATCCAACAGTAATGAGCAGTTCTTC.